This T cell receptor (beta chain) was sequenced in a study of control samples from healthy donors and cancer patients. Germline V gives CDR1 WSHSY, CDR2 SAAADI. The ends lost 5 bases at V and 8 bases at J; junction bases unmatched: 4. CDR3 length equals 12 residues. Assay: immunoSEQ multiplex PCR; the TCRdb copy retains only in-frame clones and omits some. This sample has about 150,000 clones, with over 85% found just once. The TCR originated in a middle-aged man in good health. The sample comprised blood. This chain uses TRBV10-2 with TRBJ1-2; 8 bases are a match to TRBD1. The DNA for the CDR3 is TGCGCCAGCAGTCAGGGGGCGAAGGGCTACACCTTC. Encoded protein: CASSQGAKGYTF.